Listed below are T cell receptor beta chains from one sample, sequenced in a study of cytomegalovirus exposure and HLA in healthy donors. Sequencing was performed with immunoSEQ multiplex PCR; in TCRdb, only in-frame clones are kept and a portion is missing. Of more than 95,000 clones in the sample, over 75% are singletons; the top ten hold roughly 8.6%. Sequenced input: PBMCs. Every receptor here comes from a woman between 35 and 50 years old in good health and CMV-seropositive. Each CDR3 is given without its conserved first and last residue. The order of the fields is J gene, V gene, CDR3 protein.

J: TRBJ1-5
V: TRBV4-3
CDR3: ASSQDPDRSNQPQH

J: .
V: TRBV6-5
CDR3: ASRKLYRASYEQY

J: TRBJ1-1
V: TRBV5-4
CDR3: ASSEQGAGDTEAF

J: TRBJ2-3
V: TRBV15
CDR3: ATSRAGGIDTQY

J: TRBJ2-2
V: TRBV7-2
CDR3: ASSPAGGHTGELF

J: TRBJ1-2
V: TRBV7-2
CDR3: ASSLILVNYGYT

J: TRBJ1-1
V: TRBV7-3
CDR3: ASSLLGTGNTEAF

J: TRBJ2-5
V: TRBV21-1
CDR3: ASSTRTRQGGKSWGETQY

J: TRBJ2-7
V: TRBV7-2
CDR3: ASSLVVRTEQY

J: TRBJ2-7
V: TRBV27
CDR3: ASKGSYEQY

J: TRBJ1-5
V: TRBV5-8
CDR3: ASRLEGAGDQPQH

J: TRBJ1-1
V: TRBV6-6
CDR3: ASFDGLNTEAF

J: TRBJ2-7
V: TRBV28
CDR3: ASRPTGVGEQY

J: TRBJ2-5
V: TRBV19
CDR3: ASSIDGTSGGTQETQY

J: TRBJ2-3
V: TRBV18
CDR3: ASSPPGRGDTQY

J: TRBJ2-3
V: TRBV7-9
CDR3: ASSFPREDTQY

J: TRBJ2-3
V: TRBV4-2
CDR3: ASSPYLTPLASAGTDTQY

J: TRBJ2-7
V: TRBV29-1
CDR3: SIRLAGNEQY